Listed here are 14 T cell receptor beta chains from one sample, sequenced in a study of cytomegalovirus exposure and HLA in healthy donors. Primers for the PCR totalled 60 Vbeta and 13 Jbeta. The protocol was immunoSEQ multiplex PCR, while the TCRdb copy is restricted to in-frame clones and leaves out a portion. The table includes some 150,000 clones, roughly 9.7% detected once. Sequencing was done on a sample of PBMCs. Source of these receptors: a man aged 50 or older in good health and CMV-seronegative.

The V gene is TRBV5-6, the J gene TRBJ2-3; no firm D call. Germline V gene data show CDR1 as SGHDT and CDR2 as YYEEEE. V lost 3 bases and J lost 0, with 11 bases in between. The CDR3 runs to 15 residues. CDR3 protein: CASSWPTSSTDTQYF. CDR3 DNA sequence: TGTGCCAGCAGCTGGCCCACCTCTAGCACAGATACGCAGTATTTT.

This chain connects TRBV19 to TRBJ1-1; 7 bases map to TRBD1. V was pared by 2 bases and J by 5 bases, with 8 bases of the junction left unmatched. CDR3 length: 15 amino acids. Germline CDR1 reads LNHDA; CDR2 reads SQIVND (reference sequence). The CDR3 sequence is CASSIIDRVGTEAFF. The CDR3 nucleotides read TGTGCCAGTAGTATAATCGACAGGGTTGGGACTGAAGCTTTCTTT. Complete variable domain (other parts from reference TRBV19 and TRBJ1-1): DGGITQSPKYLFRKEGQNVTLSCEQNLNHDAMYWYRQDPGQGLRLIYYSQIVNDFQKGDIAEGYSVSREKKESFPLTVTSAQKNPTAFYLCASSIIDRVGTEAFFGQGTRLTVV.

The gene calls are TRBV15 and TRBJ2-7, with D maybe TRBD1 (6 bases). From germline, CDR1 is LNHNV and CDR2 YYDKDF (reference sequence). The V end was cut by 3 bases, the J end by 2 bases, with 8 bases between. The CDR3 runs 13 residues. The CDR3 spells CATSRKGAYEQYF. In DNA form, the CDR3 reads TGTGCCACCAGCAGGAAGGGGGCCTACGAGCAGTACTTC. Full variable domain (rest looked up from reference TRBV15 and TRBJ2-7): DAMVIQNPRYQVTQFGKPVTLSCSQTLNHNVMYWYQQKSSQAPKLLFHYYDKDFNNEADTPDNFQSRRPNTSFCFLDIRSPGLGDTAMYLCATSRKGAYEQYFGPGTRLTVT.

This clone was counted between two and nine times. The chain recombines TRBV11-2 with TRBJ1-5; the D gene is possibly TRBD1 (6 bases). Germline lookup yields CDR1 SGHAT and CDR2 FQNNGV. The CDR3 extends over 14 amino acids. Trimming left V 0 bases short and J 4 bases short, with 7 bases between. CDR3 protein: CASSLEGGNQPQHF. Here the CDR3 DNA reads TGTGCCAGCAGCTTAGAAGGGGGAAATCAGCCCCAGCATTTT.

The table lists this clone with a few counts. J is TRBJ2-6 and V is TRBV28, with D possibly being TRBD2 (6 bases). The V and J ends lost 9 bases and 1 base respectively, with 16 bases between them. This CDR3 has 16 amino acids. Germline lookup yields CDR1 MDHEN and CDR2 SYDVKM. The CDR3 sequence is CASGDSRASGANVLTF. The CDR3 region has the DNA TGTGCCAGTGGGGACTCTCGGGCTTCTGGGGCCAACGTCCTGACTTTC.

V is TRBV6-6 and J is TRBJ2-2; 9 positions agree with TRBD2. With 6 bases clipped from V and 7 bases from J, the junction kept 6 bases outside the gene matches. CDR3 length: 14 residues. The germline V gene encodes CDR1 MNHNY and CDR2 SVGAGI (reference sequence). CDR3 protein: CASRRTSEDGELFF. In DNA, the CDR3 is TGTGCCAGCAGAAGGACTAGCGAAGACGGGGAGCTGTTTTTT.

A few counts support this clone. The chain employs TRBV20-1 and TRBJ2-1; D remains unclear. Trimming pared 7 bases from V and 8 bases from J, leaving 9 bases between. The CDR3 covers 10 residues. The germline V gene has CDR1 DFQATT and CDR2 SNEGSKA (reference sequence). The CDR3 coding sequence is TGCAGTGGGCTGATGCATGAGCAGTTCTTC. This translates into CSGLMHEQFF.

V gene TRBV7-2 combines with J gene TRBJ1-1; D ambiguous. There are 15 residues in the CDR3. CDR1 and CDR2 (germline): SGHTA, FQGNSA. V lost 4 bases to trimming and J lost 0 bases, with 12 bases between them. In DNA, the CDR3 is TGTGCCAGCAGCTGGTACGGAGGGATGAACACTGAAGCTTTCTTT. It encodes CASSWYGGMNTEAFF.

The chain is built from TRBV5-5 and TRBJ1-2; 8 positions agree with TRBD1. Germline CDR1 reads SGHKS; CDR2 reads YYEKEE (reference sequence). The junction had 8 bases not matched to a gene; V was cut back by 4 bases and J by 0 bases. CDR3 size: 16 residues. CDR3 coding DNA: TGTGCCAGCAGCCCAACCGACAGGGGAGCTAACTATGGCTACACCTTC. Residues: CASSPTDRGANYGYTF.

The chain uses TRBV25-1 and TRBJ1-2; 7 bases fit TRBD1. V shed 5 bases, J shed 3 bases, and the junction held 6 bases outside the gene matches. The CDR3 runs to 14 residues. Germline V lookup: CDR1 MGHDK, CDR2 SYGVNS. The CDR3, as DNA: TGTGCCAGCAGTCACCCAGGGGGAGACTATGGCTACACCTTC. It yields the protein CASSHPGGDYGYTF.

In this sample, this clone turned up a few times. The chain recombines TRBV9 with TRBJ2-1, with D uncertain. V was cut by 0 bases and J by 9 bases, with 10 bases left in between. Germline CDR1 reads SGDLS; CDR2 reads YYNGEE. The CDR3 has 13 residues. Written as DNA, the CDR3 is TGTGCCAGCAGCGTAGCGTTCGCTACTGAGCAGTTCTTC. It is translated as CASSVAFATEQFF.

This chain connects TRBV4-1 to TRBJ1-3, with a tentative D call TRBD1 (6 bases). V was trimmed by 3 bases and J by 0 bases, leaving 18 bases between them. Germline assignment: CDR1 MGHRA and CDR2 YSYEKL. The CDR3 length is 18 residues. CDR3 bases: TGCGCCAGCAGCCAGTCAGGGGACACCACCTACTCTGGAAACACCATATATTTT. Encoded protein: CASSQSGDTTYSGNTIYF.

The genes are TRBV30 and TRBJ1-1; perhaps TRBD1 as D (5 bases). The V end was cut by 0 bases, the J end by 1 base, with 9 bases between. CDR1 and CDR2 (germline): GTSNPN, SVGIG (reference sequence). The CDR3 runs to 14 residues. The CDR3 sequence: CAWSVVGRNTEAFF. The CDR3 DNA reads as TGTGCCTGGAGTGTAGTGGGGCGGAACACTGAAGCTTTCTTT.

The sample holds many counts of this clone. The rearrangement links TRBV19 to TRBJ1-2; TRBD1 matches 7 bases. CDR3 length equals 15 residues. Germline V gene data show CDR1 as LNHDA and CDR2 as SQIVND (reference sequence). V shed 5 bases and J 4 bases; nucleotides not matched to a gene: 10. The CDR3 spells CASSSQTGQAYGYTF. DNA for the CDR3: TGTGCCAGTAGTTCCCAGACAGGGCAAGCCTATGGCTACACCTTC.